One sample yielded the 9 T cell receptor beta chains listed below, sequenced in a study of T-cell reconstitution after alpha-beta-depleted transplantation in children. Preparation of the TCRbeta library was carried out with unique molecular identifiers. TCRdb reprocessed the PCR reads via MiXCR and lists one record per CDR3 protein. This sample has approximately 220,000 distinct CDR3 sequences; approximately 17% occur once, and the top ten carry around 45%. This specimen was PBMCs, mostly from graft donor cells, taken 360 days after TCRalphabeta/CD19-depleted stem cell transplant. The receptors were gathered from a male patient aged 2-9 years who had a stem cell transplant for acute lymphoblastic leukemia, so the T cells may come from the graft donor.

This chain joins TRBV20-1 and TRBJ2-2; no firm D call. The CDR3 extends over 12 amino acids. Germline V gene data show CDR1 as DFQATT and CDR2 as SNEGSKA (reference sequence). Trimming shortened V by 0 bases and J by 7 bases, and 6 bases separated the two germline ends. The CDR3 DNA sequence: TGCAGTGCTAGAGACAGGCTCGGGGAGCTGTTTTTT. As protein: CSARDRLGELFF.

The chain couples TRBV2 to TRBJ2-1; a weak D match, TRBD1 (5 bases). The CDR3 runs to 17 residues. The V end lost 0 bases, the J end lost 3 bases, and 15 bases lay between the germline ends. In germline, CDR1 is SNHLY, CDR2 FYNNEI. The CDR3 DNA reads as TGTGCCAGCAGTGAAGCGCTTCTCGCAGGGAACTACAATGAGCAGTTCTTC. It translates to CASSEALLAGNYNEQFF.

This clonotype was counted between two and nine times. The chain has TRBV18 and TRBJ1-5, with TRBD1 matching 7 bases. Germline V gene data show CDR1 as KGHSH and CDR2 as LQKENI. The CDR3 sequence is 15 residues long. The ends lost 6 bases at V and 4 bases at J; junction bases unmatched: 9. The CDR3 DNA is TGTGCCAGCTCCCCTTCGGCAGGGGGGAATCAGCCCCAGCATTTT. As protein: CASSPSAGGNQPQHF. The full variable domain, with the rest looked up from reference TRBV18 and TRBJ1-5, is NAGVMQNPRHLVRRRGQEARLRCSPMKGHSHVYWYRQLPEEGLKFMVYLQKENIIDESGMPKERFSAEFPKEGPSILRIQQVVRGDSAAYFCASSPSAGGNQPQHFGDGTRLSIL.

This clonotype was seen at least ten times. The gene calls are TRBV12-3 or TRBV12-4 and TRBJ2-2; possible D gene TRBD2, 6 bases. V lost 4 bases to trimming and J lost 4 bases, with 10 bases between them. The CDR3 is made up of 14 amino acids. The CDR3 bases are TGTGCCAGCAGTTCTCGGGGGACCACCGGGGAGCTGTTTTTT. The encoded protein is CASSSRGTTGELFF.

J is TRBJ1-5 and V is TRBV19; 9 nucleotides line up with TRBD1. This CDR3 spans 15 amino acids. V dropped 5 bases and J dropped 5; count of bases not matched to a gene: 7. Germline V lookup: CDR1 LNHDA, CDR2 SQIVND (reference sequence). The CDR3 nucleotides are TGTGCCAGTAGTTCGCTCGGACAGGGGTATCAGCCCCAGCATTTT. Translated, it gives CASSSLGQGYQPQHF.

This clonotype was counted a few times. V gene TRBV6-2 or TRBV6-3 combines with J gene TRBJ2-1; TRBD1 matches 7 bases. V lost 5 bases and J lost 14; bases outside the gene matches: 12. The CDR3 has 13 residues. Germline V gene data show CDR1 as MNHEY and CDR2 as SVGEGT. CDR3: CASSQASPQGEFF. The DNA of the CDR3 is TGTGCCAGCAGTCAGGCTAGCCCCCAGGGGGAGTTCTTC.

This clonotype was seen more than once but under ten times. The rearrangement uses TRBV12-3 or TRBV12-4 and TRBJ1-4; 9 nucleotides match TRBD1. The J segment lost 8 bases and the V segment lost 8 bases, leaving 12 bases of the junction unmatched. This CDR3 has 15 residues. The CDR3 DNA reads as TGTGCCAGCCTGTCAACAACAGGGGGCGGGGAAAAACTGTTTTTT. It encodes CASLSTTGGGEKLFF.

This clonotype was seen many times. The J gene is TRBJ2-3, the V gene TRBV12-3 or TRBV12-4; possible D gene TRBD1, 6 bases. This CDR3 has 12 amino acids. Trimming removed 7 bases at V and 3 bases at J, with 8 bases between. The DNA of the CDR3 is TGTGCCAGCACTACAGGGACAGATACGCAGTATTTT. It yields the protein CASTTGTDTQYF.

The chain uses TRBV6-5 and TRBJ2-1, with D possibly matching TRBD2 (5 bases). The V end lost 2 bases, the J end lost 0 bases, and 8 bases lay between the germline ends. Germline V CDR1 and CDR2: MNHEY, SVGAGI. The CDR3 sequence is 15 residues long. DNA for the CDR3: TGTGCCAGCAGTTACGGTGGGAGCTCCTACAATGAGCAGTTCTTC. Protein: CASSYGGSSYNEQFF.